The rows below give T cell receptor beta chains drawn from one sample of a study of blood T cell repertoires in COVID-19. Produced via immunoSEQ multiplex PCR; TCRdb's table is partial and in-frame only. The table shows roughly 57,000 clones, with about 87% occurring only once. Sequencing was done on a sample of peripheral blood. Source of these receptors: a man in his fifties or sixties with active or convalescent COVID-19. The CDR3 runs from the conserved cysteine through the conserved F or W. Each record gives: D gene, clone size, V gene, J gene, CDR3 protein, CDR3 DNA. D genes are given only for firm matches. Clone size is given for some rows only: seen once, a few or many times, or a class if the clone is expanded.

d_call: NA
clone_size: NA
v_call: TRBV4-2
j_call: TRBJ1-5
cdr3_aa: CASSQEEDGSNQPQHF
cdr3_nt: TGTGCCAGCAGCCAAGAGGAGGACGGGAGCAATCAGCCCCAGCATTTT

d_call: TRBD2
clone_size: few
v_call: TRBV2
j_call: TRBJ2-1
cdr3_aa: CASMPALAGYNEQFF
cdr3_nt: TGTGCCAGTATGCCAGCGCTAGCGGGGTACAATGAGCAGTTCTTC

d_call: NA
clone_size: NA
v_call: TRBV7-2
j_call: TRBJ2-1
cdr3_aa: CASSLVGRNEQFF
cdr3_nt: TGTGCCAGCAGCTTAGTGGGGAGGAATGAGCAGTTCTTC

d_call: NA
clone_size: NA
v_call: TRBV5-1
j_call: TRBJ1-1
cdr3_aa: CASSDNKLAFF
cdr3_nt: TGCGCCAGCAGCGACAACAAACTGGCTTTCTTT

d_call: TRBD1
clone_size: NA
v_call: TRBV9
j_call: TRBJ2-7
cdr3_aa: CASSPWTGSSYEQYF
cdr3_nt: TGTGCCAGCAGCCCTTGGACAGGAAGCTCCTACGAGCAGTACTTC

d_call: NA
clone_size: NA
v_call: TRBV2
j_call: TRBJ2-1
cdr3_aa: CASSEGPAGAYNEQFF
cdr3_nt: TGTGCCAGCAGTGAAGGGCCGGCGGGCGCCTACAATGAGCAGTTCTTC

d_call: TRBD1
clone_size: NA
v_call: TRBV4-1
j_call: TRBJ2-3
cdr3_aa: CASSRGQGGTTDTQYF
cdr3_nt: TGCGCCAGCAGCCGGGGACAGGGAGGGACCACAGATACGCAGTATTTT

d_call: TRBD1
clone_size: NA
v_call: TRBV18
j_call: TRBJ1-2
cdr3_aa: CASTSDRVYGYTF
cdr3_nt: TGTGCCAGCACCTCGGACAGGGTCTATGGCTACACCTTC

d_call: NA
clone_size: NA
v_call: TRBV10-2
j_call: TRBJ1-5
cdr3_aa: CASSEDRMGQPQHF
cdr3_nt: TGCGCCAGCAGTGAAGACAGGATGGGTCAGCCCCAGCATTTT

d_call: NA
clone_size: NA
v_call: TRBV5-1
j_call: TRBJ1-2
cdr3_aa: CASSLDHREIYGYTF
cdr3_nt: TGCGCCAGCAGCTTGGATCACAGAGAGATCTATGGCTACACCTTC

d_call: TRBD1
clone_size: NA
v_call: TRBV5-4
j_call: TRBJ1-1
cdr3_aa: CASSNTGERKAFF
cdr3_nt: TGTGCCAGCAGCAACACAGGGGAAAGGAAAGCTTTCTTT

d_call: NA
clone_size: NA
v_call: TRBV27
j_call: TRBJ1-6
cdr3_aa: CASSPLGRVDAPLHF
cdr3_nt: TGTGCCAGCAGTCCGCTCGGGAGGGTCGACGCACCCCTCCACTTT

d_call: TRBD1
clone_size: NA
v_call: TRBV5-1
j_call: TRBJ2-7
cdr3_aa: CASSFGTVYEQYF
cdr3_nt: TGCGCCAGCAGCTTTGGGACAGTCTACGAGCAGTACTTC

d_call: NA
clone_size: once
v_call: TRBV14
j_call: TRBJ2-7
cdr3_aa: CASSLLIGSNYEQYF
cdr3_nt: TGTGCCAGCAGCCTCCTCATCGGTTCTAACTACGAGCAGTACTTC

d_call: TRBD1
clone_size: NA
v_call: TRBV29-1
j_call: TRBJ2-7
cdr3_aa: CSVSGTGGVLSYEQYF
cdr3_nt: TGCAGCGTCTCCGGGACAGGGGGGGTACTCTCCTACGAGCAGTACTTC

d_call: TRBD2
clone_size: once
v_call: TRBV6-2/TRBV6-3
j_call: TRBJ2-1
cdr3_aa: CASSYRGLADNEQFF
cdr3_nt: TGTGCCAGCAGTTACCGGGGACTAGCGGACAATGAGCAGTTCTTC

d_call: TRBD1
clone_size: NA
v_call: TRBV6-6
j_call: TRBJ2-2
cdr3_aa: CASSPTGTGDGELFF
cdr3_nt: TGTGCCAGCAGTCCCACCGGGACAGGGGATGGGGAGCTGTTTTTT

d_call: NA
clone_size: NA
v_call: TRBV6-4
j_call: TRBJ1-2
cdr3_aa: CASSLGPTYGLTF
cdr3_nt: TGTGCCAGCAGCCTTGGGCCAACCTATGGGTTGACCTTC

d_call: TRBD1
clone_size: once
v_call: TRBV6-5
j_call: TRBJ2-7
cdr3_aa: CARGQGEGEQYF
cdr3_nt: TGTGCCAGAGGACAGGGGGAGGGCGAGCAGTACTTC

d_call: NA
clone_size: NA
v_call: TRBV7-9
j_call: TRBJ1-1
cdr3_aa: CASLAATEAFF
cdr3_nt: TGTGCCAGCTTGGCAGCGACTGAAGCTTTCTTT

d_call: NA
clone_size: NA
v_call: TRBV2
j_call: TRBJ2-7
cdr3_aa: CASNGGAPAREYEQYF
cdr3_nt: TGTGCCAGCAATGGGGGGGCCCCGGCGCGAGAATACGAGCAGTACTTC

d_call: TRBD2
clone_size: NA
v_call: TRBV7-9
j_call: TRBJ2-5
cdr3_aa: CASSLERGGGKTQYF
cdr3_nt: TGTGCCAGCAGCTTAGAACGGGGCGGGGGGAAGACCCAGTACTTC

d_call: NA
clone_size: NA
v_call: TRBV27
j_call: TRBJ1-1
cdr3_aa: CASSLGGAPYTEAFF
cdr3_nt: TGTGCCAGCAGTTTAGGAGGGGCCCCTTACACTGAAGCTTTCTTT

d_call: NA
clone_size: once
v_call: TRBV7-2
j_call: TRBJ1-5
cdr3_aa: CASSAGGGRGQPQHF
cdr3_nt: TGTGCCAGCAGCGCAGGCGGGGGGCGCGGACAGCCCCAGCATTTT

d_call: TRBD1
clone_size: NA
v_call: TRBV19
j_call: TRBJ1-4
cdr3_aa: CASAKKGQGAYGEKLFF
cdr3_nt: TGTGCCAGTGCCAAAAAAGGACAGGGGGCGTACGGTGAAAAACTGTTTTTT

d_call: NA
clone_size: NA
v_call: TRBV14
j_call: TRBJ1-1
cdr3_aa: CASSRGLPSGEAFF
cdr3_nt: TGTGCCAGCAGCCGGGGACTTCCGTCGGGTGAAGCTTTCTTT

d_call: NA
clone_size: NA
v_call: TRBV3-1/TRBV3-2
j_call: TRBJ2-5
cdr3_aa: CASSQGGRGQETQYF
cdr3_nt: TGTGCCAGCAGCCAAGGAGGTCGGGGGCAAGAGACCCAGTACTTC

d_call: NA
clone_size: NA
v_call: TRBV14
j_call: TRBJ1-4
cdr3_aa: CASSQDLLYGSVPTNEKLFF
cdr3_nt: TGTGCCAGCAGCCAAGATCTTCTGTACGGGAGTGTTCCAACTAATGAAAAACTGTTTTTT

d_call: TRBD2
clone_size: NA
v_call: TRBV6-1
j_call: TRBJ2-2
cdr3_aa: CASSGLAGGPNGELFF
cdr3_nt: TGTGCCAGCAGTGGGTTAGCGGGGGGGCCCAACGGGGAGCTGTTTTTT

d_call: NA
clone_size: NA
v_call: TRBV6-5
j_call: TRBJ2-3
cdr3_aa: CASSYPDRGGTDTQYF
cdr3_nt: TGTGCCAGCAGTTACCCCGACAGGGGAGGGACAGATACGCAGTATTTT

d_call: NA
clone_size: NA
v_call: TRBV7-2
j_call: TRBJ1-6
cdr3_aa: CASSPGAGASSYNSPLHF
cdr3_nt: TGTGCCAGCAGCCCAGGGGCAGGGGCCAGCTCCTATAATTCACCCCTCCACTTT

d_call: TRBD2
clone_size: NA
v_call: TRBV4-1
j_call: TRBJ2-1
cdr3_aa: CASSQAFLAGAYNEQFF
cdr3_nt: TGCGCCAGCAGCCAAGCGTTCCTAGCGGGAGCCTACAATGAGCAGTTCTTC

d_call: NA
clone_size: NA
v_call: TRBV7-6
j_call: TRBJ2-1
cdr3_aa: CASSAEYEQFF
cdr3_nt: TGTGCCAGCAGCGCGGAGTATGAGCAGTTCTTC

d_call: NA
clone_size: NA
v_call: TRBV29-1
j_call: TRBJ2-7
cdr3_aa: CSVRSSSYEQYF
cdr3_nt: TGCAGCGTGCGGAGTAGCTCCTACGAGCAGTACTTC

d_call: NA
clone_size: NA
v_call: TRBV27
j_call: TRBJ1-3
cdr3_aa: CASMIRSGGGNTIYF
cdr3_nt: TGTGCCAGCATGATTCGCTCGGGGGGTGGAAACACCATATATTTT

d_call: TRBD1
clone_size: NA
v_call: TRBV15
j_call: TRBJ1-2
cdr3_aa: CATSRTTGSTNYGYTF
cdr3_nt: TGTGCCACCAGCAGGACGACAGGGTCGACAAACTATGGCTACACCTTC

d_call: NA
clone_size: NA
v_call: TRBV14
j_call: TRBJ1-4
cdr3_aa: CASSQKLSWGADEKLFF
cdr3_nt: TGTGCCAGCAGCCAAAAACTCTCATGGGGCGCGGATGAAAAACTGTTTTTT

d_call: NA
clone_size: once
v_call: TRBV5-1
j_call: TRBJ1-2
cdr3_aa: CASSLGGGDRSRTGYTF
cdr3_nt: TGCGCCAGCAGCTTGGGTGGGGGCGATCGGTCTCGTACTGGCTACACCTTC

d_call: TRBD1
clone_size: NA
v_call: TRBV25-1
j_call: TRBJ1-2
cdr3_aa: CASSEGGTGINYGYTF
cdr3_nt: TGTGCCAGCAGTGAAGGCGGGACAGGGATTAACTATGGCTACACCTTC